Given below is one TCR beta chain in context. The germline V gene has CDR1 SGHTA and CDR2 FQGNSA. Trimming removed 4 bases from V and 1 base from J, with 17 bases in between. The CDR3 contains 17 residues. This sample is drawn from a study of regulatory T cells in long-lasting Graves disease. Specified time point: newly diagnosed GD, antithyroid drugs for less than 3 months. RNA isolated from PBMCs was used to make the TCR library. Arm-PCR with iRepertoire HTBI primers amplified the CDR3 regions for these TCR beta libraries. In the authors' methods: Samples jointly harbored about 63 TRBV and some 13 TRBJ segments. One entry per CDR3 protein results from TCRdb running MiXCR on the multiplex PCR reads. The V and J calls come from TCRdb's annotation, not from the publication. The sample yields around 460,000 distinct CDR3 sequences, around 15% seen once. A further study also used this sample, focusing on T cells in Graves' hyperthyroidism and ophthalmopathy.

V is TRBV7-2 and J is TRBJ1-5; possible D gene TRBD1, 5 bases. The sequenced sample was peripheral blood mononuclear cells (PBMCs), obtained at new diagnosis, from a patient treated with antithyroid drugs. This receptor was taken from a woman between 45 and 60 years old with Graves disease. The CDR3 DNA is TGTGCCAGCAGCTCAATTTTAGGCCGGGACAGCAATCAGCCCCAGCATTTT. Translating gives CASSSILGRDSNQPQHF.